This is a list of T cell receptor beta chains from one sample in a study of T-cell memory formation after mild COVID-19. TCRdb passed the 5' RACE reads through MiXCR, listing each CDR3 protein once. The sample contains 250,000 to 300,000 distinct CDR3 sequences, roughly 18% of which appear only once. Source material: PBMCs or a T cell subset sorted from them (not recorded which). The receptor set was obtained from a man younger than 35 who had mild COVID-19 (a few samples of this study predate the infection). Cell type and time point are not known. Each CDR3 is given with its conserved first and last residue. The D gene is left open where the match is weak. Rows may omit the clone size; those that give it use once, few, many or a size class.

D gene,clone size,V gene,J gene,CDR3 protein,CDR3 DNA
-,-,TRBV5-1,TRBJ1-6,CASSPWGAPNSPLHF,TGCGCCAGCAGTCCTTGGGGGGCTCCAAATTCACCCCTCCACTTT
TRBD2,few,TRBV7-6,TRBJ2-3,CASSLPVRGGTSTDTQYF,TGTGCCAGCAGCTTACCAGTTCGCGGGGGGACTAGCACAGATACGCAGTATTTT
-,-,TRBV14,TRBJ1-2,CASSEYPGHGYTF,TGTGCCAGCAGCGAATACCCAGGGCATGGCTACACCTTC
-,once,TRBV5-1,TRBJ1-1,CASTDSPGTEAFF,TGCGCCAGCACAGACTCACCGGGAACTGAAGCTTTCTTT
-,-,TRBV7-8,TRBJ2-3,CASSSAGGTGYRDTQYF,TGTGCCAGCAGCTCCGCGGGGGGGACAGGGTATAGAGATACGCAGTATTTT
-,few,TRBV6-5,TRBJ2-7,CASSSGPPASSYEQYF,TGTGCCAGCTCATCCGGGCCTCCGGCGAGTTCCTACGAGCAGTACTTC
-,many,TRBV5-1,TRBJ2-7,CASSLSGYSYEQYF,TGCGCCAGCAGCTTGAGTGGTTACTCCTACGAGCAGTACTTC
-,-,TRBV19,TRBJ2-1,CASSRRDSLKRNEQFF,TGTGCCAGTAGTAGGAGGGACAGCTTAAAGAGGAATGAGCAGTTCTTC
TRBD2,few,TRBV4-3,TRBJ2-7,CASSQEFSGGSYEQYF,TGCGCCAGCAGCCAAGAATTTAGCGGGGGTTCCTACGAGCAGTACTTC
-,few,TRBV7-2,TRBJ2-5,CASSRRRGAEETQYF,TGTGCCAGCAGCCGGCGTCGGGGGGCCGAAGAGACCCAGTACTTC
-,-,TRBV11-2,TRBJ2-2,CASSFGGLNTGELFF,TGTGCCAGCAGCTTCGGGGGACTTAACACCGGGGAGCTGTTTTTT
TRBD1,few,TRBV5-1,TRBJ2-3,CASSFGDRGPDTQYF,TGCGCCAGCAGCTTCGGGGACAGGGGTCCAGATACGCAGTATTTT
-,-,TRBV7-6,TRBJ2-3,CASTGGGLSTQYF,TGTGCCAGCACGGGAGGGGGCCTTTCTACGCAGTATTTT
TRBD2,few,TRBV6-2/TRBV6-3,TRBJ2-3,CASETGTSGGSSITDTQYF,TGTGCCAGCGAAACCGGGACTAGCGGGGGGTCTTCAATCACAGATACGCAGTATTTT
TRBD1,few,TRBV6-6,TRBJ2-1,CASSPWTGSSYNEQFF,TGTGCCAGCAGTCCCTGGACAGGGAGCTCCTACAATGAGCAGTTCTTC
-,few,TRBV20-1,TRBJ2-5,CSAWGGAQETQYF,TGCAGTGCTTGGGGAGGAGCCCAAGAGACCCAGTACTTC
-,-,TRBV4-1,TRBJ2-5,CASSQVGRGGYDQYF,TGCGCCAGCAGCCAAGTAGGGCGGGGCGGGTATGACCAGTACTTC
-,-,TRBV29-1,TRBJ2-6,CSVGGVSGANVLTF,TGCAGCGTTGGTGGTGTCTCTGGGGCCAACGTCCTGACTTTC
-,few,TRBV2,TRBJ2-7,CASSYRGGEAEQYF,TGTGCCAGCAGCTACCGGGGTGGTGAGGCCGAGCAGTACTTC
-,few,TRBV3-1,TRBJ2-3,CASSYPGTPTTDTQYF,TGTGCCAGCAGCTACCCCGGGACTCCAACCACAGATACGCAGTATTTT
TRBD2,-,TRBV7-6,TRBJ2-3,CASSRTSGGLNTQYF,TGTGCCAGCAGCCGGACTAGCGGGGGGTTGAATACGCAGTATTTT
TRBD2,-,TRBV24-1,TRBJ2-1,CATSDSRTSGGYNEQFF,TGTGCCACCAGTGATTCCCGGACTAGCGGGGGTTACAATGAGCAGTTCTTC
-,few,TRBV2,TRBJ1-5,CASRPDSNQPQHF,TGTGCCAGCAGACCGGACAGCAATCAGCCCCAGCATTTT
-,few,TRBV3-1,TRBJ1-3,CASSQDTSSGNTIYF,TGTGCCAGCAGCCAAGATACGAGCTCTGGAAACACCATATATTTT
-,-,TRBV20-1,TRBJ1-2,CSARDGSREGYTF,TGCAGTGCTAGAGATGGGAGCAGGGAAGGCTACACCTTC
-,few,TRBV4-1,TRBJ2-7,CASSQDPLGVGEQYF,TGCGCCAGCAGCCAAGATCCACTAGGGGTGGGCGAGCAGTACTTC
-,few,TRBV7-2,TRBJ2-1,CASSWSSYNEQFF,TGTGCCAGCAGCTGGAGCTCCTACAATGAGCAGTTCTTC
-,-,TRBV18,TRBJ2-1,CASSAGLQGPYNEQFF,TGTGCCAGCTCAGCGGGACTCCAAGGACCCTACAATGAGCAGTTCTTC
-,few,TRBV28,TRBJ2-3,CASRLDPLSDTQYF,TGTGCCAGCAGATTGGACCCACTCTCAGATACGCAGTATTTT
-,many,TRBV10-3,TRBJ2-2,CAIRPSGWAGELFF,TGTGCCATCAGGCCGTCGGGTTGGGCCGGGGAGCTGTTTTTT
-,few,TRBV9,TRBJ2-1,CASSRGGLPEQFF,TGTGCCAGCAGCAGAGGGGGACTCCCTGAGCAGTTCTTC
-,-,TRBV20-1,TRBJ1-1,CSAMAEGWGTEAFF,TGCAGTGCCATGGCTGAGGGGTGGGGCACTGAAGCTTTCTTT
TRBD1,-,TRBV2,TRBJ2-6,CASSALQGFTWEGANVLTF,TGTGCCAGCAGCGCCTTACAGGGGTTTACTTGGGAGGGGGCCAACGTCCTGACTTTC
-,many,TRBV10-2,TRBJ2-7,CASSESDFPQYF,TGCGCCAGCAGTGAGTCGGACTTCCCGCAGTACTTC
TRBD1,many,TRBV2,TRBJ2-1,CASSEGQGAFDEQFF,TGTGCCAGCAGTGAGGGGCAGGGGGCTTTTGATGAGCAGTTCTTC
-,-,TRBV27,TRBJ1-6,CASSSGIANSPLHF,TGTGCCAGCAGTTCGGGGATCGCGAATTCACCCCTCCACTTT
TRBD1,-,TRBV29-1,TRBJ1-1,CSVIGQGSYTEAFF,TGCAGCGTTATAGGACAGGGAAGTTACACTGAAGCTTTCTTT
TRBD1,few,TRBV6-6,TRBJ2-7,CASSYSRDSYEQYF,TGTGCCAGCAGTTACTCTAGGGACAGCTACGAGCAGTACTTC
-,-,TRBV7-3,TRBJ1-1,CASSFQGRLTEAFF,TGTGCCAGCAGCTTCCAGGGGAGGCTCACTGAAGCTTTCTTT
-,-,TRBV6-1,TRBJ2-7,CASSEPGGGATSYEQYF,TGTGCCAGCAGTGAACCTGGAGGGGGGGCCACCTCCTACGAGCAGTACTTC
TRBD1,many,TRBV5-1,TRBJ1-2,CASSYDSGGGGGYTF,TGCGCCAGCAGCTACGATTCAGGGGGCGGAGGTGGCTACACCTTC
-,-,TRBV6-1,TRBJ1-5,CASSRYSNQPQHF,TGTGCCAGCAGCCGGTATAGCAATCAGCCCCAGCATTTT
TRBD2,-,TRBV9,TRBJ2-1,CASSAPTSYEQFF,TGTGCCAGCAGCGCGCCGACTAGCTATGAGCAGTTCTTC
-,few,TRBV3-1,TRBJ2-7,CASSCYEQYF,TGTGCCAGCAGCTGCTACGAGCAGTACTTC
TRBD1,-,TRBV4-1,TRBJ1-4,CASSQDLDRGPREKLFF,TGCGCCAGCAGCCAAGACCTAGACAGGGGGCCGAGAGAAAAACTGTTTTTT
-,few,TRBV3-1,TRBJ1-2,CASSGDSDYGYTF,TGTGCCAGCAGTGGAGACTCTGACTATGGCTACACCTTC
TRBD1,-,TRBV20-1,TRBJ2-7,CSAYPGQGAHEQYF,TGCAGTGCTTACCCGGGACAGGGGGCCCACGAGCAGTACTTC
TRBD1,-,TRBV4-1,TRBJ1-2,CASSQGPLAGGLGYGYTF,TGCGCCAGCAGCCAAGGCCCCCTCGCAGGGGGCCTGGGGTATGGCTACACCTTC
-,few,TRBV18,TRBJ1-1,CASSPLQGRFTEAFF,TGTGCCAGCTCACCACTTCAGGGGCGGTTCACTGAAGCTTTCTTT
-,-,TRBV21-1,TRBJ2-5,CASSALPLAVQETQYF,TGTGCCAGCAGCGCCCTCCCCCTAGCGGTACAAGAGACCCAGTACTTC
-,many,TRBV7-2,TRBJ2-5,CASTAGWVEETQYF,TGTGCCAGCACCGCAGGGTGGGTTGAAGAGACCCAGTACTTC
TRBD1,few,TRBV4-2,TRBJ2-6,CASSLREGYRGPEGANVLTF,TGTGCCAGCAGCCTTCGAGAAGGATACAGGGGGCCGGAAGGGGCCAACGTCCTGACTTTC
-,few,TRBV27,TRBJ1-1,CASTATRRSNTEAFF,TGTGCCAGCACCGCCACCCGACGGTCGAACACTGAAGCTTTCTTT
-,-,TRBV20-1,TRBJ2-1,CSARSGPSSSYNEQFF,TGCAGTGCTAGATCCGGCCCCTCAAGCTCCTACAATGAGCAGTTCTTC
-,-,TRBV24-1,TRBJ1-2,CATSDTGSNYGYTF,TGTGCCACCAGTGATACGGGGAGTAACTATGGCTACACCTTC